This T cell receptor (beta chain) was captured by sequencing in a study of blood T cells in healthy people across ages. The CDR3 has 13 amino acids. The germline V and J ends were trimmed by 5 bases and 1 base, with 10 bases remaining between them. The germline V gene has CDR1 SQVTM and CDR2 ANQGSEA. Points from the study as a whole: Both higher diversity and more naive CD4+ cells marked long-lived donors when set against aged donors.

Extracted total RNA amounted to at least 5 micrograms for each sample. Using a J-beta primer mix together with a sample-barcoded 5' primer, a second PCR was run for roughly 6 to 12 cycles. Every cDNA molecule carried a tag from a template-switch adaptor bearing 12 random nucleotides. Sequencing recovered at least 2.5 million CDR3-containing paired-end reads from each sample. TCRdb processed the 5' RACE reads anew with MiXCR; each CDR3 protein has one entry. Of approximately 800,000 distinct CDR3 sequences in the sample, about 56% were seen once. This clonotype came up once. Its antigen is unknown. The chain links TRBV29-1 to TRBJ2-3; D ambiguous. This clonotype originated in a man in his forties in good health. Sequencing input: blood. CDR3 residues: CSVQQAGTDTQYF. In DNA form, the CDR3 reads TGCAGCGTTCAGCAGGCCGGCACAGATACGCAGTATTTT.